The rows below give T cell receptor beta chains drawn from one sample of a study of blood T cell repertoires in COVID-19. Using immunoSEQ multiplex PCR, the repertoire was profiled, and TCRdb retains in-frame clones only, with some absent. The sample holds 180,000 or so clones, approximately 85% seen once. The sequenced sample was peripheral blood. The receptors were gathered from a human donor with active or convalescent COVID-19. The donor label of this sample is uncertain. Each CDR3 is given without its conserved first and last residue.

TRBV11-2	TRBJ2-7	ASSFLLGVSYEQY
TRBV3-1/TRBV3-2	TRBJ2-6	ASTLTAAGYPSGANVLT
TRBV5-1	TRBJ2-5	ASRPSGGPQETQY
TRBV4-1	TRBJ1-1	ASSQSERDRVRGNTEAF
TRBV20-1	TRBJ1-3	SARDRGAGGGNTIY
TRBV30	TRBJ1-6	AFLAPQNSPLH
TRBV19	TRBJ1-4	ATTRTTNEKLF
TRBV20-1	TRBJ1-2	SASSGQGYT
TRBV9	TRBJ2-3	ASSGEQGASTDTQY
TRBV7-2	TRBJ2-7	ASSEGAAQY
TRBV6-6	TRBJ1-4	ASSFPGGDEKLF
TRBV10-3	TRBJ2-2	ASLSGTGAIGELF
TRBV11-2	TRBJ2-1	ASSLLRGANNEQF
TRBV11-3	TRBJ2-6	ASSPGGRSSGANVLT